This TCR beta chain was sequenced during a study of technical replicates of blood from a handful of donors. Germline lookup yields CDR1 MNHEY and CDR2 SMNVEV (reference sequence). Trimming stripped 8 bases from V and 4 bases from J, with 9 bases between. This CDR3 region has 12 residues. TCRdb keeps only in-frame clones here, not all; method: immunoSEQ multiplex PCR. The table has around 67,000 clones, 95% to 96% seen once. This TCR came from a human donor in good health. The chain employs TRBV27 and TRBJ2-1; maybe TRBD1 (6 bases). Source material: T cells isolated from PBMCs. The CDR3 spells CASSGQYNEQFF. Here the CDR3 DNA reads TGTGCCAGCTCCGGACAGTACAATGAGCAGTTCTTC.